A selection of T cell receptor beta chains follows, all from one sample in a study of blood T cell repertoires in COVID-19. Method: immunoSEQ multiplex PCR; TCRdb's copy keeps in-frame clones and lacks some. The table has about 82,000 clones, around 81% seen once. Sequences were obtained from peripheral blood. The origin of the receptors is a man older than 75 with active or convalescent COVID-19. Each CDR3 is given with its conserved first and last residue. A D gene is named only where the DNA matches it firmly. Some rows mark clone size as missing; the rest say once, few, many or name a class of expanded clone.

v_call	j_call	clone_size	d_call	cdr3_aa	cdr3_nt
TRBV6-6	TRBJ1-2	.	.	CASSNRQTTNYGYTF	TGTGCCAGCAGCAACCGACAGACCACTAACTATGGCTACACCTTC
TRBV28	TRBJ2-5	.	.	CASSFSRAKTQYF	TGTGCCAGCAGTTTTTCCAGGGCAAAGACCCAGTACTTC
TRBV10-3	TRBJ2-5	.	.	CAISESDSQETQYF	TGTGCCATCAGTGAGTCGGACAGCCAAGAGACCCAGTACTTC
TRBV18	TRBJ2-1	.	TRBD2	CASSPPPSGRRGYEQFF	TGTGCCAGCTCACCCCCTCCTAGCGGGAGAAGAGGCTATGAGCAGTTCTTC
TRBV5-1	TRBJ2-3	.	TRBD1	CASSLQGARGTDTQYF	TGCGCCAGCAGCTTACAGGGGGCGAGAGGCACAGATACGCAGTATTTT
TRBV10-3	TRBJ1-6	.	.	CAISEELYNSPLHF	TGTGCCATCAGTGAAGAGCTCTATAATTCACCCCTCCACTTT
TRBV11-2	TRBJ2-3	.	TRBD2	CASSLLAGGRTDTQYF	TGTGCCAGCAGCTTGTTAGCGGGGGGTCGCACAGATACGCAGTATTTT
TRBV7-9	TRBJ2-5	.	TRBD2	CASSLRSGVRETQYF	TGTGCCAGCAGCTTACGGAGCGGGGTACGAGAGACCCAGTACTTC
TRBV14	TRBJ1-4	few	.	CASSQVRERDEKLFF	TGTGCCAGCAGCCAAGTCCGGGAACGGGATGAAAAACTGTTTTTT
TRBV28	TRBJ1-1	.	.	CASRQGSYTEAFF	TGTGCCAGCAGGCAGGGGAGCTATACTGAAGCTTTCTTT
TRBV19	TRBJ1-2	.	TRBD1	CASSGQVNYGYTF	TGTGCCAGTAGTGGACAGGTTAACTATGGCTACACCTTC
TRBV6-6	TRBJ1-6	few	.	CASSYSSGLDNSPLHF	TGTGCCAGCAGTTACTCGAGTGGCCTAGATAATTCACCCCTCCACTTT
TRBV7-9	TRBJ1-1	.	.	CASSLSGIVSEAFF	TGTGCCAGCAGCTTATCAGGGATCGTATCTGAAGCTTTCTTT
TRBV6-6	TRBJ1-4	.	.	CANRATNEKLFF	TGTGCTAACAGGGCAACTAATGAAAAACTGTTTTTT
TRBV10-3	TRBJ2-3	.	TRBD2	CAISPAGGPGDTQYF	TGTGCCATCAGTCCCGCGGGAGGGCCAGGAGATACGCAGTATTTT
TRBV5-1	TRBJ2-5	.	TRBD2	CASSLGLGTSGPQETQYF	TGCGCCAGCAGCCTGGGACTGGGGACTAGCGGTCCCCAAGAGACCCAGTACTTC
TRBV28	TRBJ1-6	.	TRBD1	CASSPGTGYSKSPLHF	TGTGCCAGCAGCCCCGGGACAGGGTATTCTAAGTCACCCCTCCACTTT
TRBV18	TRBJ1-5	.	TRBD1	CASSPGQEQPQHF	TGTGCCAGCTCCCCCGGACAGGAACAGCCCCAGCATTTT
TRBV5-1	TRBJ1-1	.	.	CASSLELRSTEAFF	TGCGCCAGCAGCTTGGAGTTACGCAGCACTGAAGCTTTCTTT
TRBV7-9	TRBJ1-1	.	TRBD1	CASRPGTGRMNTEAFF	TGTGCCAGCAGGCCCGGGACAGGGAGGATGAACACTGAAGCTTTCTTT
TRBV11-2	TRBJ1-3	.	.	CASNIRVAGNTIYF	TGTGCCAGCAACATACGGGTGGCCGGAAACACCATATATTTT
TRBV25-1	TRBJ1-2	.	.	CASSDTAGGYTF	TGTGCCAGCAGTGACACGGCGGGAGGCTACACCTTC
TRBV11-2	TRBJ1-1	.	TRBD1	CASSLAGQFHFF	TGTGCCAGCAGCTTAGCGGGACAGTTCCATTTCTTT
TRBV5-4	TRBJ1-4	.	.	CASSSRDKSDEKLFF	TGTGCCAGCAGCTCCCGGGACAAGAGCGACGAAAAACTGTTTTTT
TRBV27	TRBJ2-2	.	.	CASSSVTPDTGELFF	TGTGCCAGCAGTTCGGTCACCCCGGACACCGGGGAGCTGTTTTTT
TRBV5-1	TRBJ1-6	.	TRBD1	CASSSPGQGASPLHF	TGCGCCAGCAGCTCACCGGGACAGGGCGCATCACCCCTCCACTTT
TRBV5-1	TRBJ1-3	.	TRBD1	CASSPGTGRLGNTIYF	TGCGCCAGCAGCCCGGGGACAGGGAGGCTAGGAAACACCATATATTTT
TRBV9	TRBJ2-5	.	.	CASSVAGVETQYF	TGTGCCAGCAGCGTAGCAGGGGTGGAGACCCAGTACTTC
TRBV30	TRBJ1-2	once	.	CAWSPGHQYGYTF	TGTGCCTGGAGTCCAGGACACCAATATGGCTACACCTTC
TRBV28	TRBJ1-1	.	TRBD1	CASIRDRANTEAFF	TGTGCCAGCATCCGGGACAGGGCGAACACTGAAGCTTTCTTT
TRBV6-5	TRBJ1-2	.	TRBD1	CASSTGETYGYTF	TGTGCCAGCAGCACAGGGGAAACCTATGGCTACACCTTC
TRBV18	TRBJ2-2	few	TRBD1	CASSPRLTGGTGELFF	TGTGCCAGCTCACCACGACTTACAGGGGGCACCGGGGAGCTGTTTTTT
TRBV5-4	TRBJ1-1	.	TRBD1	CASSSSTGPTEAFF	TGTGCCAGCAGCTCTTCGACAGGGCCCACTGAAGCTTTCTTT
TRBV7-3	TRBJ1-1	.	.	CASSSFVNTEAFF	TGTGCCAGCAGCTCCTTTGTGAACACTGAAGCTTTCTTT
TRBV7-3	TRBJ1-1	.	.	CASSFGGNTEAFF	TGTGCCAGCAGCTTCGGCGGAAACACTGAAGCTTTCTTT
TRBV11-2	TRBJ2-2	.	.	CASSLTNRVTGELFF	TGTGCCAGCAGCTTAACAAACAGGGTCACCGGGGAGCTGTTTTTT
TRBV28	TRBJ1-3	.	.	CASSFPGRGNTIYF	TGTGCCAGCAGTTTCCCGGGAAGGGGAAACACCATATATTTT
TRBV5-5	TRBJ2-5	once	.	CASSSIETQYF	TGTGCCAGCAGCTCCATAGAGACCCAGTACTTC
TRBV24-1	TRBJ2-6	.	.	CATSDTGSGANVLTF	TGTGCCACCAGTGACACAGGGTCTGGGGCCAACGTCCTGACTTTC
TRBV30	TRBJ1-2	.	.	CAWSRTEAMNYGYTF	TGTGCCTGGAGTCGGACAGAAGCAATGAACTATGGCTACACCTTC
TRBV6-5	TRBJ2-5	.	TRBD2	CASRAGLHQETQYF	TGTGCCAGCAGAGCGGGACTTCACCAAGAGACCCAGTACTTC
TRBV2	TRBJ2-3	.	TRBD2	CASSGASGRRSTDTQYF	TGTGCCAGCAGTGGTGCTAGCGGGAGGCGAAGCACAGATACGCAGTATTTT
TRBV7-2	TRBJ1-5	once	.	CASSLAVFSNQPQHF	TGTGCCAGCAGCTTAGCTGTATTTAGCAATCAGCCCCAGCATTTT
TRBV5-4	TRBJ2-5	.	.	CASSLGSGVPRETQYF	TGTGCCAGCAGCTTGGGTTCAGGGGTGCCTAGGGAGACCCAGTACTTC
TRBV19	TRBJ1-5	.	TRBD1	CASSVGQGDSNQPQHF	TGTGCCAGTAGTGTCGGACAGGGTGATAGCAATCAGCCCCAGCATTTT
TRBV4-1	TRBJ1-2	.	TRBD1	CASRTTGGKDYGYTF	TGCGCCAGCAGAACTACAGGGGGCAAGGACTATGGCTACACCTTC
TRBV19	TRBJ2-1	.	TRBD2	CASSKLAGASYNEQFF	TGTGCCAGTAGCAAACTAGCGGGGGCCTCCTACAATGAGCAGTTCTTC
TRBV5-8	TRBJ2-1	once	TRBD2	CASSLELAAYNEQFF	TGTGCCAGCAGCTTGGAACTAGCGGCCTACAATGAGCAGTTCTTC
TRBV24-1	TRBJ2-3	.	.	CATSDFGGDTQYF	TGTGCCACCAGTGATTTTGGCGGGGATACGCAGTATTTT
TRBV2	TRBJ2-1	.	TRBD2	CASSVGLAGPEQFF	TGTGCCAGCAGTGTAGGGCTAGCGGGGCCTGAGCAGTTCTTC
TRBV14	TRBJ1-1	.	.	CASSQSFMNTEAFF	TGTGCCAGCAGCCAATCTTTTATGAACACTGAAGCTTTCTTT
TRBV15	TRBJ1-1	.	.	CATSRDRGGTEAFF	TGTGCCACCAGCAGAGACAGGGGTGGCACTGAAGCTTTCTTT
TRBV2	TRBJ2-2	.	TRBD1	CASRQQGANTGELFF	TGTGCCAGCAGACAACAGGGGGCGAACACCGGGGAGCTGTTTTTT
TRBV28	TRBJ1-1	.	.	CASLSGTHEAFF	TGTGCCAGCTTATCGGGGACACATGAAGCTTTCTTT